A single sample gave rise to the 30 T cell receptor beta chains below, sequenced in a study of monozygotic twins with inflammatory bowel disease (dated by TCRdb to the late 2010s). The method was 5' RACE. Sequencing was carried out with an Illumina HiSeq 2500. After the reads were reprocessed by TCRdb, one entry was made per CDR3 protein sequence, with no DNA. The table for this sample records about 330,000 distinct CDR3 sequences. Together, the top ten hold approximately 2% of the sample. The sample taken for sequencing was blood. These receptors were obtained from a human donor with ulcerative colitis or Crohn's disease, or a healthy co-twin of an affected twin (not recorded which).

V usage is TRBV5-1 and J usage is TRBJ2-7; absent DNA, TCRdb's TRBD2 call cannot be checked. The CDR3 sequence is 15 residues long. Germline CDR1 reads SGHRS; CDR2 reads YFSETQ. This CDR3 reads CASSRDFEPLYEQYF. Looking up the rest from reference TRBV5-1 and TRBJ2-7 gives the full variable domain: KAGVTQTPRYLIKTRGQQVTLSCSPISGHRSVSWYQQTPGQGLQFLFEYFSETQRNKGNFPGRFSGRQFSNSRSEMNVSTLELGDSALYLCASSRDFEPLYEQYFGPGTRLTVT.

V is TRBV19 and J is TRBJ2-1; TCRdb returns TRBD1, unconfirmable since there is no DNA. The CDR3 has 14 amino acids. The germline V gene encodes CDR1 LNHDA and CDR2 SQIVND (reference sequence). CDR3 in amino acids: CASSIKPLNNEQFF.

This rearrangement joins TRBV5-1 to TRBJ1-6; the TCRdb D gene call, TRBD1, has no DNA to confirm it. Germline values: CDR1 SGHRS, CDR2 YFSETQ. The CDR3 runs to 18 residues. The CDR3 is CASSPKGLRTATNSPLHF.

This chain joins TRBV7-9 and TRBJ2-1; the D call of TRBD2 rests on TCRdb alone, since no DNA is present to check it. The CDR3 is 16 amino acids. CDR1 and CDR2 from the germline V gene are SEHNR and FQNEAQ (reference sequence). CDR3 loop: CASSSWGGGYHNEQFF.

J is TRBJ2-7 and V is TRBV12-3 or TRBV12-4. The CDR3 totals 15 residues. CDR3 amino acids: CASSFGTGAAYEQYF.

The V and J genes are TRBV5-1 and TRBJ2-7; TCRdb outputs TRBD2, but without DNA this stays unchecked. The germline V gene encodes CDR1 SGHRS and CDR2 YFSETQ. The CDR3 is 13 amino acids. This CDR3 is CASSPAGTVEQYF.

The chain has TRBV7-2 and TRBJ2-7; TCRdb lists TRBD1, though no DNA is available to test this call. The CDR3 spans 14 residues. In germline, CDR1 is SGHTA, CDR2 FQGNSA. The CDR3 is CASSSHVRGTEQYF.

The J gene is TRBJ2-6, the V gene TRBV5-4. The CDR3 extends over 16 amino acids. Germline V gene sequence: CDR1 SGHNT, CDR2 YYREEE (reference sequence). This CDR3 reads CASSLDGFSGANVLTF.

This chain's CDR3 is CASSQDLTVGSETQYF. The genes are TRBV3-1 and TRBJ2-5; no DNA is available, so the TRBD2 call from TCRdb remains unchecked. There are 16 residues in the CDR3. Germline V CDR1 and CDR2: LGHDT, YNNKEL (reference sequence).

This chain uses TRBV5-1 with TRBJ2-1; TCRdb's assignment of TRBD1 cannot be checked, as there is no DNA. This CDR3 region has 15 residues. The germline gives CDR1 SGHRS, CDR2 YFSETQ. This chain's CDR3 is CASSWRQGDNVEQFF.

The V gene is TRBV28, the J gene TRBJ2-7; TCRdb selects TRBD1, and the lack of DNA leaves this call unchecked. This CDR3 comprises 15 residues. CDR1 and CDR2 (germline): MDHEN, SYDVKM. CDR3: CASDPRAGGPYEQYF.

The chain is built from TRBV20-1 and TRBJ2-5; TCRdb gives TRBD1 as the D gene, but with no DNA this cannot be confirmed. The CDR3 loop spans 14 amino acids. The germline CDR1 and CDR2 sequences are DFQATT and SNEGSKA (reference sequence). The CDR3 reads CSAQRGGRLETQYF.

The gene calls are TRBV7-8 and TRBJ2-1. CDR3 length: 11 amino acids. Germline CDR1 SGHVS, CDR2 FQNEAQ. CDR3 residues: CASSLRAGQFF.

The V and J genes are TRBV7-2 and TRBJ2-3; TCRdb outputs TRBD1, but without DNA this stays unchecked. The CDR3 has 16 amino acids. Per the germline V gene, CDR1 is SGHTA and CDR2 is FQGNSA. The CDR3 sequence is CASSLGFGGLADTQYF.

The chain joins TRBV20-1 to TRBJ2-5. CDR1 and CDR2 from the germline V gene are DFQATT and SNEGSKA (reference sequence). The CDR3 is 14 residues long. The CDR3 loop is CSAGALATQETQYF.

This sequence joins TRBV4-1 and TRBJ1-5; TCRdb picks TRBD1, but there is no DNA to check that call. The V gene's germline CDR1 is MGHRA and CDR2 YSYEKL. The CDR3 is 16 residues long. The chain's CDR3 is CASSQDEQGSNQPQHF.

The gene calls are TRBV4-2 and TRBJ2-4; TCRdb lists TRBD2, though no DNA is available to test this call. CDR1 and CDR2 (germline): LGHNA, YNFKEQ. This CDR3 region has 16 residues. Here the CDR3 reads CASSPQSLAGGHIQYF.

The J gene is TRBJ1-4, the V gene TRBV5-6. Germline values: CDR1 SGHDT, CDR2 YYEEEE. The CDR3 contains 16 residues. CDR3: CASSWSQARLGEKLFF.

The chain links TRBV20-1 to TRBJ1-6; TCRdb reports TRBD1, a call that lacks DNA to check it against. The CDR3 runs to 15 residues. Looked up from germline, CDR1 is DFQATT and CDR2 is SNEGSKA (reference sequence). The CDR3 here is CSAREIQGLGSPLHF.

The rearrangement links TRBV5-1 to TRBJ2-3. The CDR3 spans 15 residues. CDR1 and CDR2 (germline): SGHRS, YFSETQ. The chain's CDR3 is CASSWTSGGTDTQYF. The complete variable domain, with remaining parts taken from reference TRBV5-1 and TRBJ2-3, reads KAGVTQTPRYLIKTRGQQVTLSCSPISGHRSVSWYQQTPGQGLQFLFEYFSETQRNKGNFPGRFSGRQFSNSRSEMNVSTLELGDSALYLCASSWTSGGTDTQYFGPGTRLTVL.

V gene TRBV19 combines with J gene TRBJ2-4; TCRdb reports TRBD1, a call that lacks DNA to check it against. The CDR3 covers 16 residues. Germline V lookup: CDR1 LNHDA, CDR2 SQIVND (reference sequence). CDR3 protein: CASSIEPRQGPNIQYF.

The CDR3 sequence: CASSQVGLAGLADSYNEQFF. The chain has TRBV5-1 and TRBJ2-1; with no DNA, the TCRdb D assignment of TRBD2 cannot be verified. The CDR3 totals 20 residues. Germline V gene lookup returns CDR1 SGHRS and CDR2 YFSETQ.

This rearrangement joins TRBV6-2 or TRBV6-3 to TRBJ2-1; TCRdb outputs TRBD1, but without DNA this stays unchecked. The length of the CDR3 is 14 residues. Germline CDR1 is MNHEY and CDR2 is SVGEGT. The CDR3: CASRWGGDYNEQFF.

This chain uses TRBV5-1 with TRBJ2-6; the D gene TCRdb calls, TRBD2, cannot be checked with no DNA. Germline lookup yields CDR1 SGHRS and CDR2 YFSETQ. The CDR3 spans 13 residues. CDR3 sequence reads: CASREGGANVLTF.

This sequence joins TRBV7-9 and TRBJ2-1; checking the TCRdb D call of TRBD1 is not possible without DNA. In germline, CDR1 is SEHNR, CDR2 FQNEAQ (reference sequence). This CDR3 region has 14 residues. CDR3 sequence reads: CASSFKTGNNEQFF.

The chain recombines TRBV24-1 with TRBJ2-3; the D gene TCRdb calls, TRBD1, cannot be checked with no DNA. Germline loops: CDR1 KGHDR, CDR2 SFDVKD. This CDR3 has 16 residues. CDR3 in amino acids: CATSDTRTGDTDTQYF.

The chain carries TRBV5-1 and TRBJ2-1; checking the TCRdb D call of TRBD2 is not possible without DNA. Per germline, CDR1 SGHRS and CDR2 YFSETQ. This CDR3 region has 13 residues. This chain's CDR3 is CASSLTSRDEQFF.

The chain has TRBV10-2 and TRBJ2-7. Per germline, CDR1 WSHSY and CDR2 SAAADI. The CDR3 is made up of 12 amino acids. CDR3: CASTPDLKARYF.

This sequence joins TRBV7-6 and TRBJ2-1; TCRdb names TRBD2, which stays unverified in the absence of DNA. Germline loops: CDR1 SGHVS, CDR2 FNYEAQ. CDR3 length: 18 residues. The CDR3 region is CASSSGLAGVSSYNEQFF. Using reference TRBV7-6 and TRBJ2-1 for the parts outside the CDR3, the full variable domain is GAGVSQSPRYKVTKRGQDVALRCDPISGHVSLYWYRQALGQGPEFLTYFNYEAQQDKSGLPNDRFSAERPEGSISTLTIQRTEQRDSAMYRCASSSGLAGVSSYNEQFFGPGTRLTVL.

The rearrangement links TRBV10-2 to TRBJ2-7. The CDR3 length is 13 residues. From germline, CDR1 is WSHSY and CDR2 SAAADI. This CDR3 is CASSGQVTYEQYF.